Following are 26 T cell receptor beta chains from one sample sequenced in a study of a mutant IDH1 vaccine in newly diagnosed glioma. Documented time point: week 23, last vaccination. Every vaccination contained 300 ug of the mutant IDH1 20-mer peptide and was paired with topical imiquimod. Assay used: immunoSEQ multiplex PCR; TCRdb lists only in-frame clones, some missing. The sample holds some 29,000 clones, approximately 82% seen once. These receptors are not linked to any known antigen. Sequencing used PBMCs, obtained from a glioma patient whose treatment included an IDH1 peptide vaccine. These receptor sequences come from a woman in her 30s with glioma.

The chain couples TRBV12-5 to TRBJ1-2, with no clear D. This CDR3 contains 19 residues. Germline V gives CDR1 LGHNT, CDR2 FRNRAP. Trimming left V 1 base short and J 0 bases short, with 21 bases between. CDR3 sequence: CASGLDLRAAEPPNYGYTF. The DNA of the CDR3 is TGTGCTAGTGGTTTGGACCTCCGGGCAGCCGAGCCACCTAACTATGGCTACACCTTC.

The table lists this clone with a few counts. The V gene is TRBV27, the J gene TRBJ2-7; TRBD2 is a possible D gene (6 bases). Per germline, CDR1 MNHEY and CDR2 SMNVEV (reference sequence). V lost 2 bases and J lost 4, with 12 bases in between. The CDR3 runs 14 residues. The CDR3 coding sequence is TGTGCCAGCAGTTTAGATGCGGGGTGGTACGAGCAGTACTTC. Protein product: CASSLDAGWYEQYF.

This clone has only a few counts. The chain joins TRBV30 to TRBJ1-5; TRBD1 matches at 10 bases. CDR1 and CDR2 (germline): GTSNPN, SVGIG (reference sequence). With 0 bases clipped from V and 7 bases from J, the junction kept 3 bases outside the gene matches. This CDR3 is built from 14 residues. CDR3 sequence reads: CAWSVGTGEQPQHF. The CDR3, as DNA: TGTGCCTGGAGTGTCGGGACAGGGGAGCAGCCCCAGCATTTT.

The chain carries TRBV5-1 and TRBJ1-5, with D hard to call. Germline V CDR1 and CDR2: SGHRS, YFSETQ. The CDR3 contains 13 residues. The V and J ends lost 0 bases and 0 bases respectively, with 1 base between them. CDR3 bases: TGCGCCAGCAGCTTGGATAGCAATCAGCCCCAGCATTTT. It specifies CASSLDSNQPQHF.

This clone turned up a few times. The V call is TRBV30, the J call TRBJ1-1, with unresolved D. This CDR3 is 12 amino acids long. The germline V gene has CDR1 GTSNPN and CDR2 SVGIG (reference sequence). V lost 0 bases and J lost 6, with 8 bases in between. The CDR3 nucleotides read TGTGCCTGGAGTGTGAAGGGATCTGAAGCTTTCTTT. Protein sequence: CAWSVKGSEAFF.

In nucleotides, the CDR3 is TGCGCCAGCAGCGGCCGGACAGGGGGTTGGAATGGCTACACCTTC. Its protein product is CASSGRTGGWNGYTF. The rearrangement joins TRBV5-1 to TRBJ1-2, with 10 bases lining up with TRBD1. This CDR3 region has 15 residues. The germline V gene encodes CDR1 SGHRS and CDR2 YFSETQ. The V segment lost 4 bases and the J segment 6 bases; nucleotides outside the gene matches: 9.

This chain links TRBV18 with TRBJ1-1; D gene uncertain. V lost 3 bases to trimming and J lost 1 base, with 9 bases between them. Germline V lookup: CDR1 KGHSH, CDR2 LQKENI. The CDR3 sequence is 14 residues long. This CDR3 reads CASSPPAKNTEAFF. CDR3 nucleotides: TGTGCCAGCTCACCTCCAGCGAAGAACACTGAAGCTTTCTTT.

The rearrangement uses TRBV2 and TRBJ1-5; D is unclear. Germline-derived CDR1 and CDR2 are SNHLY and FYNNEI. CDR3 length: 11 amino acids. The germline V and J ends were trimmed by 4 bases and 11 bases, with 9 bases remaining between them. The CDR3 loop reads CASSGGVAQHF. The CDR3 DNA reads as TGTGCCAGCAGTGGGGGTGTAGCCCAGCATTTT. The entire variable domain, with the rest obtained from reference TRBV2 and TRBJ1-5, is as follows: EPEVTQTPSHQVTQMGQEVILRCVPISNHLYFYWYRQILGQKVEFLVSFYNNEISEKSEIFDDQFSVERPDGSNFTLKIRSTKLEDSAMYFCASSGGVAQHFGDGTRLSIL.

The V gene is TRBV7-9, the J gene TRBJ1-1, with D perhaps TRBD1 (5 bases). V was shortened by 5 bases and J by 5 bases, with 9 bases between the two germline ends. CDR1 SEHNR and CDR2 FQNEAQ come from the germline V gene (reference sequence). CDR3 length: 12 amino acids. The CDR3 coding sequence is TGTGCCAGCAGCCGCGGGGGAACTGAAGCTTTCTTT. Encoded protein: CASSRGGTEAFF.

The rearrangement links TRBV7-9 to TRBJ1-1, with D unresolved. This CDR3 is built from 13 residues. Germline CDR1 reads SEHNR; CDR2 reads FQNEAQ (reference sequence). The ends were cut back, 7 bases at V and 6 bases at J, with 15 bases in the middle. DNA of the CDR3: TGTGCCAGCACCCCTTCCTCGGGGTCTGAAGCTTTCTTT. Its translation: CASTPSSGSEAFF.

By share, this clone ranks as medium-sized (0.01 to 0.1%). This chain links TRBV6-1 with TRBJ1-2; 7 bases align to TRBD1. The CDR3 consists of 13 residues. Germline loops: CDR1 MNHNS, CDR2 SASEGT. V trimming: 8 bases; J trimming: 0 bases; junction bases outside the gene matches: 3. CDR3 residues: CASGDSPNYGYTF. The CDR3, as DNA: TGTGCCAGCGGGGACAGCCCTAACTATGGCTACACCTTC.

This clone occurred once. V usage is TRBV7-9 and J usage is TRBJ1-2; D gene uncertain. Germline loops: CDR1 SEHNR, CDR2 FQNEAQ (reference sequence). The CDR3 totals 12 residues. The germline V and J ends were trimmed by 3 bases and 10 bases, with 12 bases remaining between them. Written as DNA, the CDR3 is TGTGCCAGCAGCTTCCATAGGGTATTCTACACCTTC. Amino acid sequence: CASSFHRVFYTF.

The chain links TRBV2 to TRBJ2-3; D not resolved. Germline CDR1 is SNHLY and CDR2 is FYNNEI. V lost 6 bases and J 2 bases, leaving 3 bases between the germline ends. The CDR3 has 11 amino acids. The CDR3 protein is CASSTTDTQYF. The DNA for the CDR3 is TGTGCCAGCAGCACCACAGATACGCAGTATTTT. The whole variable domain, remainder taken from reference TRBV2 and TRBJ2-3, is EPEVTQTPSHQVTQMGQEVILRCVPISNHLYFYWYRQILGQKVEFLVSFYNNEISEKSEIFDDQFSVERPDGSNFTLKIRSTKLEDSAMYFCASSTTDTQYFGPGTRLTVL.

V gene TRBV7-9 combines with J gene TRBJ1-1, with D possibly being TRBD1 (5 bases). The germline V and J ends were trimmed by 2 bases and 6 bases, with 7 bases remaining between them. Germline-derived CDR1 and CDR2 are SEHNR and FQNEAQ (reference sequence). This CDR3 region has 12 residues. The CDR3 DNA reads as TGTGCCAGCAGCTTATGGGGGGCTGAAGCTTTCTTT. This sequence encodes CASSLWGAEAFF.

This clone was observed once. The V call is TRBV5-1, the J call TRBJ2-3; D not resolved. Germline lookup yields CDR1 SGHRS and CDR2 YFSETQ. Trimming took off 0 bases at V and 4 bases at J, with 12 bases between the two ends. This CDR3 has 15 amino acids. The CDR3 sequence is CASSLALASADTQYF. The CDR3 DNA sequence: TGCGCCAGCAGCTTGGCCTTAGCTAGTGCAGATACGCAGTATTTT.

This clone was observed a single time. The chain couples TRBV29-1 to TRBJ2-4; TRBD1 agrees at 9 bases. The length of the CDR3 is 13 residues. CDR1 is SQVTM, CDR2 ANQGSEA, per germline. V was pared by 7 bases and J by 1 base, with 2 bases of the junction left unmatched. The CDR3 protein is CSADRGAKNIQYF. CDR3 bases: TGCAGCGCCGACAGGGGGGCCAAAAACATTCAGTACTTC.

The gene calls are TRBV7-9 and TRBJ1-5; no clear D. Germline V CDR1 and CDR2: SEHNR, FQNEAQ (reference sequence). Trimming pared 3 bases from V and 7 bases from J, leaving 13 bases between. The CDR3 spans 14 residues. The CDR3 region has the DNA TGTGCCAGCAGCTTCGCAGAGTCGGGCCAGCCCCAGCATTTT. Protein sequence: CASSFAESGQPQHF.

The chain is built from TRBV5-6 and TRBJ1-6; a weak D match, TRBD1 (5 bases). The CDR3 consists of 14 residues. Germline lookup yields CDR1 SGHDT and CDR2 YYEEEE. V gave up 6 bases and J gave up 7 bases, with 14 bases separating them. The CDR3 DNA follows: TGTGCCAGCACCCTCGGCAGGGCAAATTCACCCCTCCACTTT. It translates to CASTLGRANSPLHF.

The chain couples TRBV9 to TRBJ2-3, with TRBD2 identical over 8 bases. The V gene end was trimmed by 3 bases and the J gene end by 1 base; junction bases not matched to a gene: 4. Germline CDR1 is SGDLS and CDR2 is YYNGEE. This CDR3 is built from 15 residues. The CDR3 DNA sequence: TGTGCCAGCAGCGGACCGGGACTAGGCACAGATACGCAGTATTTT. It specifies CASSGPGLGTDTQYF.

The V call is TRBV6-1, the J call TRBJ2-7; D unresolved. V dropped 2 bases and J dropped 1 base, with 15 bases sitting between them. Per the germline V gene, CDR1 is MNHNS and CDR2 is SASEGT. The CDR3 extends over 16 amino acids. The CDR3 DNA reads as TGTGCCAGCAGTGAACTAGTGACAATCATTTCCTACGAGCAGTACTTC. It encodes CASSELVTIISYEQYF.

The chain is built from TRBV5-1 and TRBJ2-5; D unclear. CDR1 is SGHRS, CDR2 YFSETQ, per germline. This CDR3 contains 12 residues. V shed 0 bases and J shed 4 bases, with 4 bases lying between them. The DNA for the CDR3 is TGCGCCAGCAGCTTGGAAGGAGAGACCCAGTACTTC. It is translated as CASSLEGETQYF.

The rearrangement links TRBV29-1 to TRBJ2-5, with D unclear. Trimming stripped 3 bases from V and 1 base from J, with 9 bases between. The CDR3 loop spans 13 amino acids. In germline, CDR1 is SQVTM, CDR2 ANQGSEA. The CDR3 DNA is TGCAGCGTTGATTCTGGGTCCCAAGAGACCCAGTACTTC. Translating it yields CSVDSGSQETQYF.

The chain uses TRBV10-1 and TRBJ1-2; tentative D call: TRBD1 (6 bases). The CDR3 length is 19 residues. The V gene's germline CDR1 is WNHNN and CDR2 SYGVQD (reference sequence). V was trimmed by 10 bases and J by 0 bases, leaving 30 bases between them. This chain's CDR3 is CATLIDRGAGTSPNYGYTF. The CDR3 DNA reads TGCGCCACCCTAATCGATCGGGGGGCTGGTACCTCTCCTAACTATGGCTACACCTTC.

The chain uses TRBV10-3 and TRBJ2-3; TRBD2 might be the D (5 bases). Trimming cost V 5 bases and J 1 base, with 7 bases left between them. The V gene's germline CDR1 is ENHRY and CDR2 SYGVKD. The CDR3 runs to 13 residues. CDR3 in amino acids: CAISSGGTDTQYF. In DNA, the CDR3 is TGTGCCATCAGTTCCGGGGGCACAGATACGCAGTATTTT.

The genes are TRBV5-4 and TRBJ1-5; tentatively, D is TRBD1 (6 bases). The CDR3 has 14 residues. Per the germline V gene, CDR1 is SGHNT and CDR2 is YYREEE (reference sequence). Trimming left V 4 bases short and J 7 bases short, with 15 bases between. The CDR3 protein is CASSLQGLEQPQHF. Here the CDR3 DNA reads TGTGCCAGCAGCCTACAGGGACTCGAACAGCCCCAGCATTTT.

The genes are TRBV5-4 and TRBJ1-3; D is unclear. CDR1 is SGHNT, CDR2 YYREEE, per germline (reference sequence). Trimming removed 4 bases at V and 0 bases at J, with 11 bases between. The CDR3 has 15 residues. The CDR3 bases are TGTGCCAGCAGCGCGGACCGTTTCTCTGGAAACACCATATATTTT. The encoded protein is CASSADRFSGNTIYF. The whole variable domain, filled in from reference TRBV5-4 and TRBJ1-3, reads ETGVTQSPTHLIKTRGQQVTLRCSSQSGHNTVSWYQQALGQGPQFIFQYYREEENGRGNFPPRFSGLQFPNYSSELNVNALELDDSALYLCASSADRFSGNTIYFGEGSWLTVV.